These T cell receptor beta chains were read from a single sample in a study of blood T cell repertoires in COVID-19. Sequencing was performed with immunoSEQ multiplex PCR; in TCRdb, only in-frame clones are kept and a portion is missing. The sample has 100,000 to 120,000 clones, about 75% seen once. The sample consisted of peripheral blood. The receptors here all came from a woman in her 70s with acute or convalescent COVID-19. Each CDR3 is given with its conserved first and last residue. The D gene is left open where the match is weak. Only some rows state a clone size, as once, few, many or a class for expanded clones.

TRBJ1-1 11 once TRBV10-2 TRBD1 CASSVQGEAFF TGCGCCAGCAGTGTACAGGGGGAAGCTTTCTTT
TRBJ1-2 16 NA TRBV7-8 TRBD1 CASSLASGGLGYGYTF TGTGCCAGCAGCTTAGCGTCAGGGGGGTTAGGGTATGGCTACACCTTC
TRBJ1-6 14 few TRBV27 NA CASSFKRDNSPLHF TGTGCCAGCAGTTTTAAACGGGATAATTCACCCCTCCACTTT
TRBJ2-5 13 NA TRBV29-1 TRBD1 CSVQDRAQETQYF TGCAGCGTTCAGGACAGGGCCCAAGAGACCCAGTACTTC
TRBJ2-7 14 NA TRBV6-2/TRBV6-3 TRBD1 CASSVGQSSYEQYF TGTGCCAGCAGTGTGGGACAGAGCAGCTACGAGCAGTACTTC
TRBJ1-6 15 NA TRBV6-5 NA CASNPGPRDYSPLHF TGTGCCAGCAATCCTGGTCCTCGGGATTATTCACCCCTCCACTTT
TRBJ2-1 11 NA TRBV25-1 NA CASTTRNRQFF TGTGCCAGCACCACCCGTAATAGGCAGTTCTTC
TRBJ1-1 14 NA TRBV7-9 NA CASSLATGGTEAFF TGTGCCAGCAGCTTAGCGACGGGGGGCACTGAAGCTTTCTTT
TRBJ1-2 12 NA TRBV6-2/TRBV6-3 NA CASSLRQGGYTF TGTGCCAGCAGTTTGAGGCAGGGTGGCTACACCTTC
TRBJ2-3 15 NA TRBV19 NA CASSIAPGSTDTQYF TGTGCCAGTAGTATAGCTCCGGGGAGCACAGATACGCAGTATTTT
TRBJ1-1 18 NA TRBV27 NA CASTPNRGGLGVNTEAFF TGTGCCAGCACCCCCAATAGGGGGGGCTTGGGCGTAAATACTGAAGCTTTCTTT
TRBJ1-5 17 NA TRBV5-5 TRBD1 CASSLDAGGLRTQPQHF TGTGCCAGCAGCTTGGATGCAGGGGGTCTCAGGACTCAGCCCCAGCATTTT
TRBJ2-3 12 NA TRBV11-2 TRBD2 CASNGGGYTQYF TGTGCCAGCAACGGCGGGGGGTATACGCAGTATTTT
TRBJ1-2 14 NA TRBV27 TRBD1 CASRALDRGSGYTF TGTGCCAGCAGGGCCCTTGACAGGGGGAGTGGCTACACCTTC
TRBJ2-7 16 NA TRBV19 NA CASSIGFSYPGYEQYF TGTGCCAGTAGTATCGGGTTTAGCTACCCGGGCTACGAGCAGTACTTC
TRBJ2-2 16 once TRBV27 TRBD1 CASTDIGGTNTGELFF TGTGCCAGCACCGATATAGGGGGCACGAACACCGGGGAGCTGTTTTTT
TRBJ1-1 16 NA TRBV28 TRBD1 CASRTTTGRTNTEAFF TGTGCCAGCAGAACGACGACAGGGCGCACGAACACTGAAGCTTTCTTT
TRBJ1-3 18 NA TRBV4-1 NA CASSQAGTQAASGNTIYF TGCGCCAGCAGCCAAGCCGGGACACAGGCCGCCTCTGGAAACACCATATATTTT
TRBJ1-1 15 NA TRBV6-5 NA CASHSRRGGSTEAFF TGTGCCAGCCACTCTAGGAGGGGAGGGAGTACTGAAGCTTTCTTT
TRBJ1-2 12 NA TRBV12-3/TRBV12-4 NA CASTYGQRGYTF TGTGCCAGCACCTACGGACAGCGGGGCTACACCTTC
TRBJ1-5 17 NA TRBV6-1 TRBD1 CASSELPGTGAGQPQHF TGTGCCAGCAGTGAACTCCCCGGGACAGGGGCCGGACAGCCCCAGCATTTT
TRBJ2-5 15 NA TRBV7-9 NA CASSSGAITQETQYF TGTGCCAGCAGCTCAGGGGCGATTACACAAGAGACCCAGTACTTC
TRBJ1-6 15 NA TRBV4-1 NA CASSQRTDPNSPLHF TGCGCCAGCAGCCAGAGGACAGATCCGAATTCACCCCTCCACTTT
TRBJ1-2 16 NA TRBV6-5 NA CASSYSRRGGNYGYTF TGTGCCAGCAGTTACTCGAGAAGGGGGGGAAACTATGGCTACACCTTC
TRBJ2-7 14 NA TRBV5-4 TRBD1 CASRTGGSPYEQYF TGTGCCAGCAGAACAGGGGGTAGCCCCTACGAGCAGTACTTC
TRBJ2-1 15 NA TRBV5-1 NA CASSSSDTGYNEQFF TGCGCCAGCAGCTCGAGCGACACAGGGTACAATGAGCAGTTCTTC
TRBJ1-1 14 NA TRBV7-2 TRBD1 CASSRDRAVDLAFF TGTGCCAGCAGCAGGGACAGGGCCGTCGACTTGGCTTTCTTT
TRBJ1-1 14 NA TRBV18 TRBD1 CASSLTGGGTEAFF TGTGCCAGCTCGCTTACAGGGGGCGGCACTGAAGCTTTCTTT
TRBJ2-1 15 NA TRBV7-2 NA CASSLAPSSYNEQFF TGTGCCAGCAGCTTAGCTCCCAGCTCCTACAATGAGCAGTTCTTC
TRBJ2-1 14 NA TRBV11-3 TRBD1 CASSQHRGSNEQFF TGTGCCAGCAGCCAACACAGGGGGTCCAATGAGCAGTTCTTC
TRBJ2-1 16 NA TRBV19 TRBD2 CASSIGLAGGYNEQFF TGTGCCAGTAGTATCGGACTAGCGGGGGGATACAATGAGCAGTTCTTC
TRBJ1-5 14 NA TRBV11-2 NA CASSENGVNQPQHF TGTGCCAGCAGCGAGAACGGGGTTAATCAGCCCCAGCATTTT
TRBJ1-1 13 NA TRBV11-3 NA CASSFGENTEAFF TGTGCCAGCAGCTTCGGGGAGAACACTGAAGCTTTCTTT
TRBJ2-1 12 NA TRBV10-3 NA CAISTLGVEQFF TGTGCCATCTCGACTCTAGGCGTTGAGCAGTTCTTC
TRBJ2-2 15 NA TRBV11-2 NA CASSLSWGGAGELFF TGTGCCAGCAGCTTAAGCTGGGGAGGCGCCGGGGAGCTGTTTTTT
TRBJ1-3 15 NA TRBV3-1/TRBV3-2 NA CASSQAGLSGNTIYF TGTGCCAGCAGCCAAGCGGGACTCTCTGGAAACACCATATATTTT
TRBJ1-1 14 few TRBV10-3 TRBD1 CAISDWDRATEAFF TGTGCCATCAGTGATTGGGACAGGGCGACTGAAGCTTTCTTT
TRBJ2-7 13 NA TRBV19 NA CASSISGLGEQYF TGTGCCAGTAGTATTTCGGGACTCGGTGAGCAGTACTTC
TRBJ1-6 15 NA TRBV5-4 TRBD1 CASSLQGQGYSPLHF TGTGCCAGCAGCTTGCAGGGACAGGGGTATTCACCCCTCCACTTT
TRBJ1-2 15 NA TRBV25-1 NA CASSEFQGKSYGYTF TGTGCCAGCAGTGAATTTCAGGGGAAGAGCTATGGCTACACCTTC
TRBJ1-1 13 few TRBV12-3/TRBV12-4 NA CASRSGSNTEAFF TGTGCCAGCAGGTCAGGGTCCAACACTGAAGCTTTCTTT
TRBJ2-2 16 NA TRBV7-9 TRBD2 CASSRREGKKSGELFF TGTGCCAGCAGCCGACGGGAGGGAAAGAAGAGTGGGGAGCTGTTTTTT
TRBJ1-4 16 once TRBV30 TRBD1 CAWRGQRSATNEKLFF TGTGCCTGGAGGGGACAGCGGAGTGCAACTAATGAAAAACTGTTTTTT
TRBJ2-7 16 NA TRBV7-9 NA CASSPVTGGVTYEQYF TGTGCCAGCAGCCCAGTAACAGGCGGGGTAACCTACGAGCAGTACTTC
TRBJ2-7 14 NA TRBV3-1/TRBV3-2 TRBD2 CASSTRDYSYEQYF TGTGCCAGCAGCACCCGGGACTACTCCTACGAGCAGTACTTC
TRBJ1-4 16 once TRBV18 TRBD1 CASSPTRTGQNEKLFF TGTGCCAGCTCACCGACACGGACAGGGCAAAATGAAAAACTGTTTTTT
TRBJ2-1 15 NA TRBV5-1 TRBD2 CASGNTGTSFGEQFF TGCGCCAGCGGCAATACCGGGACTAGCTTTGGTGAGCAGTTCTTC
TRBJ1-2 16 NA TRBV7-8 NA CASSLVGTPRMDGYTF TGTGCCAGCAGCTTGGTAGGGACACCGAGGATGGATGGCTACACCTTC
TRBJ2-3 14 NA TRBV7-8 TRBD1 CASSRTGGTDTQYF TGTGCCAGCAGCCGGACAGGGGGCACAGATACGCAGTATTTT
TRBJ2-1 16 NA TRBV7-9 TRBD2 CASSLGSGGGYNEQFF TGTGCCAGCAGCTTAGGGTCTGGCGGGGGTTACAATGAGCAGTTCTTC
TRBJ2-7 14 NA TRBV7-2 NA CASSSSWATYEQYF TGTGCCAGCAGCTCATCGTGGGCCACCTACGAGCAGTACTTC
TRBJ2-4 16 NA TRBV6-2/TRBV6-3 TRBD2 CASSSIGGSAKNIQYF TGTGCCAGCAGTTCGATCGGGGGGTCAGCCAAAAACATTCAGTACTTC
TRBJ1-1 15 NA TRBV7-2 NA CASSLISDSYTEAFF TGTGCCAGCAGCTTAATCTCGGACAGTTACACTGAAGCTTTCTTT
TRBJ1-2 13 NA TRBV18 NA CASSLQGYYGYTF TGTGCCAGCTCACTCCAGGGGTACTATGGCTACACCTTC
TRBJ2-2 12 NA TRBV7-2 NA CASSLLSGELFF TGTGCCAGCAGCTTGTTGAGCGGGGAGCTGTTTTTT
TRBJ1-1 14 NA TRBV30 NA CAWNSGKRITEAFF TGTGCCTGGAATTCAGGTAAACGGATCACTGAAGCTTTCTTT
TRBJ2-5 16 NA TRBV20-1 TRBD2 CSASLSGGQYQETQYF TGCAGTGCTAGTCTTAGCGGGGGCCAGTACCAAGAGACCCAGTACTTC
TRBJ2-3 14 NA TRBV30 TRBD1 CAWRDSGGPDTQYF TGTGCCTGGAGAGACTCAGGGGGACCAGATACGCAGTATTTT
TRBJ2-5 15 once TRBV6-2/TRBV6-3 TRBD2 CASSSSGAGWETQYF TGTGCCAGCAGTTCTAGCGGGGCCGGGTGGGAGACCCAGTACTTC
TRBJ1-5 11 NA TRBV7-9 NA CASSLQDQRHF TGTGCCAGCAGCCTACAGGATCAGCGGCATTTT